Listed here are 10 T cell receptor beta chains from one sample, sequenced in a study of blood T cell repertoires in COVID-19. TCRdb's copy holds only in-frame clones and misses some; the assay was immunoSEQ multiplex PCR. The data hold approximately 210,000 clones, with 82% observed a single time. Sequencing was carried out using peripheral blood. These receptor sequences come from a woman of 80 years or more with acute or convalescent COVID-19.

The chain recombines TRBV6-4 with TRBJ1-1; D uncertain. V lost 3 bases and J 6 bases, leaving 14 bases between the germline ends. Germline V lookup: CDR1 MRHNA, CDR2 SNTAGT. The CDR3 runs 14 residues. DNA for the CDR3: TGTGCCAGCAGTGAAGAGGTAGACTCGGCTGAAGCTTTCTTT. This sequence encodes CASSEEVDSAEAFF.

The chain employs TRBV10-3 and TRBJ2-1; D is perhaps TRBD2 (5 bases). Germline assignment: CDR1 ENHRY and CDR2 SYGVKD. This CDR3 has 16 residues. Trimming left V 5 bases short and J 0 bases short, with 14 bases between. The CDR3 DNA is TGTGCCATCAGTTCCACCCTCCGGGGCTCCTACAATGAGCAGTTCTTC. This encodes CAISSTLRGSYNEQFF.

The V and J genes are TRBV20-1 and TRBJ1-3; D is possibly TRBD1 (5 bases). The CDR3 consists of 16 residues. The V end was cut by 3 bases, the J end by 4 bases, with 19 bases between. The V gene's germline CDR1 is DFQATT and CDR2 SNEGSKA (reference sequence). CDR3 amino acids: CSASIGGTKSGNTIYF. The CDR3 nucleotides read TGCAGTGCTAGTATCGGAGGGACCAAGTCGGGAAACACCATATATTTT.

This clone was found a few times. The V and J genes are TRBV24-1 and TRBJ2-2, with D unresolved. From germline, CDR1 is KGHDR and CDR2 SFDVKD. The V gene lost 4 bases and the J gene lost 4 bases, with 15 bases spanning the gap. The CDR3 totals 16 residues. The CDR3, as DNA: TGTGCCACCAGTGACCCTAATAGTCCGGGCACCGGGGAGCTGTTTTTT. Residues: CATSDPNSPGTGELFF.

The chain recombines TRBV9 with TRBJ2-3, with 9 bases aligning to TRBD2. Germline lookup yields CDR1 SGDLS and CDR2 YYNGEE. Trimming removed 1 base from V and 3 bases from J; junction bases left unmatched: 6. This CDR3 is built from 16 residues. CDR3 protein: CASSVFGGGVTDTQYF. The CDR3 DNA follows: TGTGCCAGCAGCGTATTCGGCGGGGGGGTTACAGATACGCAGTATTTT.

The V gene is TRBV12-3 or TRBV12-4, the J gene TRBJ2-2; no reliable D call. This CDR3 region has 12 residues. Trimming pared 4 bases from V and 7 bases from J, leaving 7 bases between. Here the CDR3 DNA reads TGTGCCAGCAGTTCCCATGTCGGGGAGCTGTTTTTT. Amino acids: CASSSHVGELFF.

This rearrangement joins TRBV7-2 to TRBJ2-7, with 8 positions matching TRBD1. The junction had 9 bases not matched to a gene; V was cut back by 5 bases and J by 3 bases. The CDR3 has 15 residues. CDR1 is SGHTA and CDR2 is FQGNSA in the germline V gene. DNA for the CDR3: TGTGCCAGCAGCGAGGACAGGGCTGCTTTCTACGAGCAGTACTTC. Translation: CASSEDRAAFYEQYF. Combining the CDR3 with reference TRBV7-2 and TRBJ2-7 gives the whole variable domain GAGVSQSPSNKVTEKGKDVELRCDPISGHTALYWYRQSLGQGLEFLIYFQGNSAPDKSGLPSDRFSAERTGGSVSTLTIQRTQQEDSAVYLCASSEDRAAFYEQYFGPGTRLTVT.

The J gene is TRBJ1-5, the V gene TRBV6-2 or TRBV6-3; D gene unclear. Trimming pared 6 bases from V and 2 bases from J, leaving 14 bases between. Looked up from germline, CDR1 is MNHEY and CDR2 is SVGEGT. The CDR3 contains 15 residues. CDR3 sequence: CASSLAGVGNQPQHF. CDR3 sequence (DNA): TGTGCCAGCAGCCTCGCCGGGGTAGGCAATCAGCCCCAGCATTTT.

The chain employs TRBV11-2 and TRBJ1-1; D uncertain. The CDR3 contains 14 residues. The germline V gene encodes CDR1 SGHAT and CDR2 FQNNGV. Trimming pared 5 bases from V and 1 base from J, leaving 11 bases between. The CDR3 sequence: CASSGQVTNTEAFF. The CDR3 nucleotides read TGTGCCAGCAGCGGTCAGGTTACGAACACTGAAGCTTTCTTT.

V and J are TRBV7-9 and TRBJ1-3; TRBD1 agrees at 7 bases. V lost 5 bases, J lost 0 bases, and 7 bases stayed unmatched. The CDR3 spans 16 residues. Germline assignment: CDR1 SEHNR and CDR2 FQNEAQ (reference sequence). As DNA, the CDR3 is TGTGCCAGCAGCCGCCTGACAGGGACCTCTGGAAACACCATATATTTT. This codes for CASSRLTGTSGNTIYF.